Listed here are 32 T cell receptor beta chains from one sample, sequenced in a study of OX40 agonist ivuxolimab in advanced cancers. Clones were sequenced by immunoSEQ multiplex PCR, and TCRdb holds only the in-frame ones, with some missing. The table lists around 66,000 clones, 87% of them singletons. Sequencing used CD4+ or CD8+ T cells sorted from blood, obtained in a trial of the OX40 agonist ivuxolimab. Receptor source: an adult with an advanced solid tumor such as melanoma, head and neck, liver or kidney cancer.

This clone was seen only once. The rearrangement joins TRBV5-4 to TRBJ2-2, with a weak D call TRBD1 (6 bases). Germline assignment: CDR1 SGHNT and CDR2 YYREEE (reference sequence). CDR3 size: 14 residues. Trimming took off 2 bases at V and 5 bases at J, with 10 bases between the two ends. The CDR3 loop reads CASSFRQVTGELFF. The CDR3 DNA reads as TGTGCCAGCAGCTTCCGACAGGTTACCGGGGAGCTGTTTTTT.

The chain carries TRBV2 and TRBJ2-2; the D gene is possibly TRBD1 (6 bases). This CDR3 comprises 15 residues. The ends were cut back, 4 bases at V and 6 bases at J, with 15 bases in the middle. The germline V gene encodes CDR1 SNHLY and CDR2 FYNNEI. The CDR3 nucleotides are TGTGCCAGCAGTGCGAAAAGGGGGTTCGCCGGGGAGCTGTTTTTT. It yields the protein CASSAKRGFAGELFF.

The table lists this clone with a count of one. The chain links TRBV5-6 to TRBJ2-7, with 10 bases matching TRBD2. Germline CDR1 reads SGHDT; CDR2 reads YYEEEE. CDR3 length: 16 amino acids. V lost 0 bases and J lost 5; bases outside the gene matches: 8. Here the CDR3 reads CASSLVSGGMLHEQYF. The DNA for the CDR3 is TGTGCCAGCAGCTTGGTTAGCGGGGGGATGCTCCACGAGCAGTACTTC.

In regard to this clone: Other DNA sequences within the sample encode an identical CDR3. CDR3 nucleotides: TGTGCCAGCAGTCAGGGACTCCTAGGAGGTACGCAGTATTTT. This encodes CASSQGLLGGTQYF. The chain is built from TRBV6-5 and TRBJ2-3, with a possible D match to TRBD2 (6 bases). V lost 5 bases to trimming and J lost 8 bases, with 17 bases between them. This CDR3 spans 14 amino acids. Germline V gene lookup returns CDR1 MNHEY and CDR2 SVGAGI.

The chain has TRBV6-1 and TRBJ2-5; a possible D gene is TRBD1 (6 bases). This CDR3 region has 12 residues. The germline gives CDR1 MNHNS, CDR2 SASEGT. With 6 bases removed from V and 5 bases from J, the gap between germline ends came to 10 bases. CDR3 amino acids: CASRGDKETQYF. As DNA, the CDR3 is TGTGCCAGCAGGGGGGACAAGGAGACCCAGTACTTC.

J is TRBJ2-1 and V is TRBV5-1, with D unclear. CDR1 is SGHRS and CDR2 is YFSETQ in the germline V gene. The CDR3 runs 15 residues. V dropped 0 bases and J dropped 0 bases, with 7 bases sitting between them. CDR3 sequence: CASSLGRSSYNEQFF. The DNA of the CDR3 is TGCGCCAGCAGCTTGGGGCGGAGCTCCTACAATGAGCAGTTCTTC.

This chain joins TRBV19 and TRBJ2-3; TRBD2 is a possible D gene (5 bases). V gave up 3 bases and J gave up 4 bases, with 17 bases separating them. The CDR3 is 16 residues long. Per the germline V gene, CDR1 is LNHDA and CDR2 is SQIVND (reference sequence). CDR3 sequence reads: CASSMTPGRGPDTQYF. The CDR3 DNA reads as TGTGCCAGTAGTATGACCCCGGGGAGAGGCCCAGATACGCAGTATTTT. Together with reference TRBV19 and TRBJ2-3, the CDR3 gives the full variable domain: DGGITQSPKYLFRKEGQNVTLSCEQNLNHDAMYWYRQDPGQGLRLIYYSQIVNDFQKGDIAEGYSVSREKKESFPLTVTSAQKNPTAFYLCASSMTPGRGPDTQYFGPGTRLTVL.

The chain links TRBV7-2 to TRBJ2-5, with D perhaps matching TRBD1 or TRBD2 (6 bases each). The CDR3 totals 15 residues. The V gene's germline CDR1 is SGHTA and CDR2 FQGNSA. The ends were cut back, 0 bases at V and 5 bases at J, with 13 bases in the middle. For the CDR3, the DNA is TGTGCCAGCAGCTTAGCACAGGGAGGATGGGAGACCCAGTACTTC. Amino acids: CASSLAQGGWETQYF.

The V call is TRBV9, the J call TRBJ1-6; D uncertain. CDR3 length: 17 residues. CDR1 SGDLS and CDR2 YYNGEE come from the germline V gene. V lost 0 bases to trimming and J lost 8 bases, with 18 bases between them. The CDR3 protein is CASSVAGGSGNDSPLHF. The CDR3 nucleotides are TGTGCCAGCAGCGTAGCGGGAGGGTCGGGCAATGATTCACCCCTCCACTTT.

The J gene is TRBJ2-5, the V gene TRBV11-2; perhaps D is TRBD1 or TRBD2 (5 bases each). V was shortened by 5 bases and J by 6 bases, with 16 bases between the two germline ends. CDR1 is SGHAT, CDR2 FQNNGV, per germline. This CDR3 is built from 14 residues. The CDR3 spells CASSPGTLTQTQYF. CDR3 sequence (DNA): TGTGCCAGCAGCCCAGGGACCCTAACTCAGACCCAGTACTTC. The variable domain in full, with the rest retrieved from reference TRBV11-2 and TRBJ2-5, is EAGVAQSPRYKIIEKRQSVAFWCNPISGHATLYWYQQILGQGPKLLIQFQNNGVVDDSQLPKDRFSAERLKGVDSTLKIQPAKLEDSAVYLCASSPGTLTQTQYFGPGTRLLVL.

CDR3 DNA: TGTGCCAGCAGCGTAGGAGGGCCCGGGGAGCTGTTTTTT. Translated: CASSVGGPGELFF. V and J are TRBV9 and TRBJ2-2; maybe TRBD2 (5 bases). Germline lookup yields CDR1 SGDLS and CDR2 YYNGEE. Trimming shortened V by 0 bases and J by 6 bases, and 6 bases separated the two germline ends. The CDR3 consists of 13 residues.

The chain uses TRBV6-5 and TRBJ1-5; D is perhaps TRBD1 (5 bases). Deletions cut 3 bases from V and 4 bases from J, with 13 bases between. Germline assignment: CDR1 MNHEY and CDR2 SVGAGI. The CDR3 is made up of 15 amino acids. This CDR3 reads CASSYGGNTNQPQHF. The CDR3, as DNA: TGTGCCAGCAGTTATGGGGGTAACACAAATCAGCCCCAGCATTTT.

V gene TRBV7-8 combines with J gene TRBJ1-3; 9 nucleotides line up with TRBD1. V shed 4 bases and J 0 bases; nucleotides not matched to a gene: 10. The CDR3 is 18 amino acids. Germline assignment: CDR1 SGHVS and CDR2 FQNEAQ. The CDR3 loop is CASSSTPGQGNSGNTIYF. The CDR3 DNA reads TGTGCCAGCAGCTCGACCCCGGGACAGGGCAACTCTGGAAACACCATATATTTT.

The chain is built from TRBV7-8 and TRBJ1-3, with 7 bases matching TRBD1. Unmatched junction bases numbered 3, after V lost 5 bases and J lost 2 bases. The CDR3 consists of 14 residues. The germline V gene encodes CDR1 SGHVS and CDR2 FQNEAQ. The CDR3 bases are TGTGCCAGCAGCACGGACAGGCCTGGAAACACCATATATTTT. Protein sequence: CASSTDRPGNTIYF.

The CDR3 DNA reads TGTGCCAGCAGCTTGGCCTCAGGATTTGGAAACACCATATATTTT. Translating it yields CASSLASGFGNTIYF. The chain recombines TRBV5-4 with TRBJ1-3; no clear D gene. Trimming took off 0 bases at V and 3 bases at J, with 10 bases between the two ends. The germline V gene encodes CDR1 SGHNT and CDR2 YYREEE (reference sequence). The CDR3 sequence is 15 residues long.

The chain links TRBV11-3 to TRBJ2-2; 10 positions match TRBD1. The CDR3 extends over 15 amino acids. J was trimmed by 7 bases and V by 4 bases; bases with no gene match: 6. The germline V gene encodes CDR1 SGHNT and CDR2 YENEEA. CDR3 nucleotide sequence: TGTGCCAGCAGCTCTGACAGGGGGCCGAGCGGGGAGCTGTTTTTT. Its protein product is CASSSDRGPSGELFF. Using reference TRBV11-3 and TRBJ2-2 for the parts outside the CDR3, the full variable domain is EAGVVQSPRYKIIEKKQPVAFWCNPISGHNTLYWYLQNLGQGPELLIRYENEEAVDDSQLPKDRFSAERLKGVDSTLKIQPAELGDSAVYLCASSSDRGPSGELFFGEGSRLTVL.

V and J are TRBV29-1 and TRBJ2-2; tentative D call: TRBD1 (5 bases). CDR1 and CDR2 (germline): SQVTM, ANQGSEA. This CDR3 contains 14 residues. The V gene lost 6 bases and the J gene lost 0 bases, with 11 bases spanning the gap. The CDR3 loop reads CSVLGETNTGELFF. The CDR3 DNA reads TGCAGCGTCCTAGGGGAAACGAACACCGGGGAGCTGTTTTTT.

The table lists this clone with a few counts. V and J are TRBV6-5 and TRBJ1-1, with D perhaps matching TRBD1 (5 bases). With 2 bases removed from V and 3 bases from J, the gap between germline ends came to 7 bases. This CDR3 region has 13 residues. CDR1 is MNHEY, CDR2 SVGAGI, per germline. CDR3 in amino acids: CASSYGRDTEAFF. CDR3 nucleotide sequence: TGTGCCAGCAGTTACGGCAGGGACACTGAAGCTTTCTTT.

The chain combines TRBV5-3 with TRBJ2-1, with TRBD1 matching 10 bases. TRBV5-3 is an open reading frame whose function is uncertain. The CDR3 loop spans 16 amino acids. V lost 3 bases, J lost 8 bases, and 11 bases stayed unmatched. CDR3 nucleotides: TGTGCCAGAAGCTGGACGGGACAGGGGAGGAACGATGAGCAGTTCTTC. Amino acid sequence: CARSWTGQGRNDEQFF.

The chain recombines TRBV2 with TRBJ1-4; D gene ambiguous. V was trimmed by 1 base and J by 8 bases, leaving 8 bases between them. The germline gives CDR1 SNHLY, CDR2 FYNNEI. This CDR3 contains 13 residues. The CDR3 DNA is TGTGCCAGCAGTGAAGGAGAAAGGGAAAAACTGTTTTTT. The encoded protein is CASSEGEREKLFF.

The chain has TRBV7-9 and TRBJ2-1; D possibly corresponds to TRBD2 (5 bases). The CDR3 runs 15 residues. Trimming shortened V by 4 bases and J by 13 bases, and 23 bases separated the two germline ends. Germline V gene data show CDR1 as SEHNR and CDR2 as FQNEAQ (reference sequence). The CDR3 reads CASSSHPGIGKIQFF. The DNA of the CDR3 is TGTGCCAGCAGCTCCCACCCCGGGATAGGGAAAATACAGTTCTTC.

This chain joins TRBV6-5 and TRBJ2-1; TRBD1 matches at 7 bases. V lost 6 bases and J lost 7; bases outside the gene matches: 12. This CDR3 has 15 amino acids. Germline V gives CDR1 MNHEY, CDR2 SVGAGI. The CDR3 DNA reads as TGTGCCAGCAGACTTCGACAGGGAACTTGGAATGAGCAGTTCTTC. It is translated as CASRLRQGTWNEQFF.

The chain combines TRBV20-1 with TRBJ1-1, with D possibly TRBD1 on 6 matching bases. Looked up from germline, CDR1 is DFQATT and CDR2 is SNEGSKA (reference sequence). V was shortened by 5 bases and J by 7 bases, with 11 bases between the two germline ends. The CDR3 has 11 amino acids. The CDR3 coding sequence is TGCAGTGCTTTTACAGGGAGTGAAGCTTTCTTT. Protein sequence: CSAFTGSEAFF.

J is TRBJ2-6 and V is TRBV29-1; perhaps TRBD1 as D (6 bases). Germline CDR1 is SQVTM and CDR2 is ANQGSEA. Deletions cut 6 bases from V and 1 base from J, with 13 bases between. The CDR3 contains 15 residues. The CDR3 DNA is TGCAGCGTCGGGACACAACGATCTGGGGCCAACGTCCTGACTTTC. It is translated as CSVGTQRSGANVLTF.

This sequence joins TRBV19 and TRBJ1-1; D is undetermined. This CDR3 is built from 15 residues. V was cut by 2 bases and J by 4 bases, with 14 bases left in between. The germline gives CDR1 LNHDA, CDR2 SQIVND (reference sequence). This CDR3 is CASSISPRSVTEAFF. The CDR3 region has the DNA TGTGCCAGTAGTATATCCCCTCGGTCGGTCACTGAAGCTTTCTTT.

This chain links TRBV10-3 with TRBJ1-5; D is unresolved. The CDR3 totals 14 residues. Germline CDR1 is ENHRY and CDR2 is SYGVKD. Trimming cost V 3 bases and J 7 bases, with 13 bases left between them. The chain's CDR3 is CAISDESRRQPQHF. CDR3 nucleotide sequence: TGTGCCATCAGTGATGAAAGCCGCAGGCAGCCCCAGCATTTT.

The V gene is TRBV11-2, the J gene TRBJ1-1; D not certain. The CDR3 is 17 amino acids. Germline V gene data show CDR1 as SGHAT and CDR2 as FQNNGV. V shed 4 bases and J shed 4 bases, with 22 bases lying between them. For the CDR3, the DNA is TGTGCCAGCAGCTCCGGGTCCTTAGGAAGGTCGGCCACTGAAGCTTTCTTT. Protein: CASSSGSLGRSATEAFF.

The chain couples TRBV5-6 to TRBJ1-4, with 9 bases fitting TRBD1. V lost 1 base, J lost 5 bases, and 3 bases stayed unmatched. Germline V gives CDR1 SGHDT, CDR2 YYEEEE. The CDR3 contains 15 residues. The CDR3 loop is CASSLLGTGNEKLFF. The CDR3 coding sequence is TGTGCCAGCAGCTTGCTGGGGACAGGGAATGAAAAACTGTTTTTT.

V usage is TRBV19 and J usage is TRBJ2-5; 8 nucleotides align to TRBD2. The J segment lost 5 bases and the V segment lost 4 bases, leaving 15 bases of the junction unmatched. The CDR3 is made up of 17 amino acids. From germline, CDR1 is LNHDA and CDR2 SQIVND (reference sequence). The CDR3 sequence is CASSTTLSGTRGETQYF. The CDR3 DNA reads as TGTGCCAGTAGTACCACGTTATCCGGGACTAGGGGTGAGACCCAGTACTTC.

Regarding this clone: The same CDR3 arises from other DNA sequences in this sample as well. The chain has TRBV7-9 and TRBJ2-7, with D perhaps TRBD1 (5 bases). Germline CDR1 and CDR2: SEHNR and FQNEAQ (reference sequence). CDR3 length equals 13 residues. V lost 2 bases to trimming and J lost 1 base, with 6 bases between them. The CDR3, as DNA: TGTGCCAGCAGCTTACCAGGGTCCTACGAGCAGTACTTC. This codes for CASSLPGSYEQYF.

As DNA, the CDR3 is TGCGCCAGCACCTTAGCGGGGGGCACAGATACGCAGTATTTT. The encoded protein is CASTLAGGTDTQYF. This chain uses TRBV5-1 with TRBJ2-3, with 9 positions matching TRBD2. Per the germline V gene, CDR1 is SGHRS and CDR2 is YFSETQ. CDR3 size: 14 residues. Trimming took 6 bases from V and 1 from J; bases not matched to a gene: 3.

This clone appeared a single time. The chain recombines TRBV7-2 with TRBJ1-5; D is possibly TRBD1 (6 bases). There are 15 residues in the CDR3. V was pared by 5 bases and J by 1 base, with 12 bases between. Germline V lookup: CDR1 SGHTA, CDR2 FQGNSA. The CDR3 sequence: CASSPRGQSNQPQHF. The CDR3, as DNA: TGTGCCAGCAGCCCACGTGGACAGAGCAATCAGCCCCAGCATTTT.